The 21 T cell receptor beta chains listed next were all sequenced from one sample in a study of regulatory T cells in long-lasting Graves disease. Time point indicated: newly diagnosed GD, antithyroid drugs for less than 3 months. PBMC RNA served as the TCR library source. Libraries of TCR beta came from iRepertoire HTBI primers plus Arm-PCR of CDR3 regions. TCRdb reprocessed the multiplex PCR reads with MiXCR, giving one entry per CDR3 protein. The sample shows a few hundred thousand distinct CDR3 sequences, about 18% of them seen only once. The sample was peripheral blood mononuclear cells (PBMCs), taken at new diagnosis, from a patient treated with antithyroid drugs. These receptors were taken from a female donor with Graves disease.

Many counts were recorded for this clonotype. The chain links TRBV7-2 to TRBJ2-2; no definite D call. This CDR3 is 14 amino acids long. Looked up from germline, CDR1 is SGHTA and CDR2 is FQGNSA. The V end was cut by 5 bases, the J end by 1 base, with 8 bases between. The CDR3, as DNA: TGTGCCAGCAGCATGACTGAGAACACCGGGGAGCTGTTTTTT. Translation gives CASSMTENTGELFF.

In its sample, this clonotype was seen many times. The rearrangement uses TRBV4-3 and TRBJ2-1; no clear D gene. Germline V gene sequence: CDR1 LGHNA, CDR2 YSLEER. Trimming pared 4 bases from V and 1 base from J, leaving 11 bases between. The CDR3 has 15 amino acids. CDR3 loop: CASSPDTLSYNEQFF. CDR3 in DNA: TGCGCCAGCAGCCCCGACACGCTGTCCTACAATGAGCAGTTCTTC.

The chain has TRBV2 and TRBJ1-1; 9 positions agree with TRBD1. The CDR3 length is 16 residues. V trimming: 0 bases; J trimming: 7 bases; junction bases outside the gene matches: 9. The V gene's germline CDR1 is SNHLY and CDR2 FYNNEI. The DNA for the CDR3 is TGTGCCAGCAGTGAAGCCCCCGCCGGGACAGGGTATGAAGCTTTCTTT. As protein: CASSEAPAGTGYEAFF.

This clonotype was detected ten times or more. This sequence joins TRBV20-1 and TRBJ2-7; D may correspond to TRBD1 or TRBD2 (6 bases each). CDR3 length: 12 residues. Trimming pared 4 bases from V and 7 bases from J, leaving 14 bases between. CDR1 and CDR2 (germline): DFQATT, SNEGSKA (reference sequence). CDR3 loop: CSANAEGDEQYF. In DNA, the CDR3 is TGCAGTGCTAATGCGGAGGGGGATGAGCAGTACTTC.

This clonotype was recorded many times. This rearrangement joins TRBV28 to TRBJ2-1, with a weak D call TRBD2 (5 bases). There are 16 residues in the CDR3. V lost 3 bases, J lost 2 bases, and 14 bases lay in between. CDR1 is MDHEN and CDR2 is SYDVKM in the germline V gene. CDR3 DNA: TGTGCCAGCAGTTTCAGTGGCAGGAGGACCTACAATGAGCAGTTCTTC. This sequence encodes CASSFSGRRTYNEQFF.

This clonotype was observed at least ten times. V usage is TRBV10-1 and J usage is TRBJ2-5, with 10 bases identical to TRBD1. The CDR3 contains 16 residues. Germline V gene data show CDR1 as WNHNN and CDR2 as SYGVQD (reference sequence). Trimming cost V 3 bases and J 3 bases; bases outside gene matches: 7. The CDR3 bases are TGCGCCAGCAGTGACCCGTCCGGGACAGGGGAAGAGACCCAGTACTTC. Encoded protein: CASSDPSGTGEETQYF.

This clonotype appeared many times. The genes are TRBV7-9 and TRBJ2-7; 10 bases are shared with TRBD1. CDR3 length equals 15 residues. The junction had 2 bases not matched to a gene; V was cut back by 0 bases and J by 3 bases. Germline CDR1 reads SEHNR; CDR2 reads FQNEAQ (reference sequence). The CDR3 here is CASSLADRGFYEQYF. For the CDR3, the DNA is TGTGCCAGCAGCTTAGCGGACAGGGGGTTCTACGAGCAGTACTTC.

As concerns this clonotype: A read error likely explains this, since a far larger clone differs by one base. The CDR3 DNA reads as TGCAGTGCTACCCGACCCGGATGGGGAGAAGAGACCCAGTACTTC. Its translation: CSATRPGWGEETQYF. The V call is TRBV20-1, the J call TRBJ2-4; possible D gene TRBD2, 5 bases. Gene TRBJ2-5 matches the end of the DNA better, so the J call may be wrong. Germline lookup yields CDR1 DFQATT and CDR2 SNEGSKA (reference sequence). The CDR3 extends over 15 amino acids.

This clonotype has at least ten counts. This chain uses TRBV20-1 with TRBJ2-7; 8 bases are a match to TRBD1. V gave up 6 bases and J gave up 1 base; unmatched junction bases: 8. Germline V gene lookup returns CDR1 DFQATT and CDR2 SNEGSKA (reference sequence). The CDR3 length is 14 residues. The CDR3 DNA follows: TGCAGTGCAGATCCCGGACAGGGATCCTACGAGCAGTACTTC. Translating gives CSADPGQGSYEQYF.

This clonotype was seen a handful of times. The CDR3 region has the DNA TGCGCCAGCAGCCCACGTACGGCGGATATGAACACTGAAGCTTTCTTT. This translates into CASSPRTADMNTEAFF. This chain connects TRBV4-1 to TRBJ1-1, with D unclear. In germline, CDR1 is MGHRA, CDR2 YSYEKL. Trimming shortened V by 4 bases and J by 0 bases, and 15 bases separated the two germline ends. This CDR3 spans 16 amino acids.

The chain is built from TRBV24-1 and TRBJ2-2, with no clear D. The germline V gene has CDR1 KGHDR and CDR2 SFDVKD. This CDR3 is built from 16 residues. V was clipped by 9 bases and J by 2 bases, with 18 bases between them. CDR3 nucleotides: TGTGCCACCTCAAAACTACGACCTAGTAACACCGGGGAGCTGTTTTTT. Protein sequence: CATSKLRPSNTGELFF.

This clonotype was detected many times. The chain employs TRBV2 and TRBJ1-1, with a tentative D call TRBD1 (5 bases). Germline V gene sequence: CDR1 SNHLY, CDR2 FYNNEI. CDR3 length equals 16 residues. V shed 6 bases and J shed 0 bases, with 17 bases lying between them. CDR3 loop: CASRLAGVSMNTEAFF. DNA of the CDR3: TGTGCCAGCAGGCTCGCGGGGGTTAGCATGAACACTGAAGCTTTCTTT.

There are many counts of this clonotype. The chain couples TRBV12-3 or TRBV12-4 to TRBJ2-5; D may be TRBD1 or TRBD2 (5 bases each). This CDR3 has 14 amino acids. Trimming pared 3 bases from V and 4 bases from J, leaving 12 bases between. The CDR3 DNA reads TGTGCCAGCAGTTTCTTGGCAGGGACAGAGACCCAGTACTTC. Protein: CASSFLAGTETQYF.

This clonotype was detected many times. This chain uses TRBV3-1 with TRBJ2-1; 8 nucleotides align to TRBD1. Germline CDR1 LGHDT, CDR2 YNNKEL (reference sequence). The CDR3 contains 16 residues. J was trimmed by 10 bases and V by 3 bases; bases with no gene match: 14. The CDR3 loop reads CASSHLPGTGAEEQFF. The CDR3 region has the DNA TGTGCCAGCAGCCATCTCCCCGGGACAGGTGCCGAAGAGCAGTTCTTC.

The genes are TRBV3-1 and TRBJ2-7; 9 bases are shared with TRBD1. Looked up from germline, CDR1 is LGHDT and CDR2 is YNNKEL (reference sequence). Unmatched junction bases numbered 8, after V lost 5 bases and J lost 3 bases. There are 15 residues in the CDR3. CDR3 coding DNA: TGTGCCAGCAGCGAAATCGCGACAGGGGGCTACGAGCAGTACTTC. This translates into CASSEIATGGYEQYF.

This clonotype appeared many times. V is TRBV18 and J is TRBJ1-5; 8 bases are shared with TRBD1. CDR1 is KGHSH and CDR2 is LQKENI in the germline V gene. J lost 2 bases, V lost 6 bases, and 3 bases had no gene match. The CDR3 sequence is 14 residues long. The CDR3 spells CASSQGAGNQPQHF. As DNA, the CDR3 is TGTGCCAGCTCCCAGGGGGCAGGCAATCAGCCCCAGCATTTT.

This clonotype was found many times. The CDR3 region has the DNA TGTGCCAGCAGACGACAGGATTCACCCCTCCACTTT. This encodes CASRRQDSPLHF. V usage is TRBV13 and J usage is TRBJ1-6, with D possibly TRBD1 on 6 matching bases. The V end was cut by 6 bases, the J end by 8 bases, with 8 bases between. This CDR3 region has 12 residues. Looked up from germline, CDR1 is PRHDT and CDR2 is FYEKMQ (reference sequence).

This clonotype was seen at least ten times. V gene TRBV7-6 combines with J gene TRBJ1-6; D call uncertain. The CDR3 runs 14 residues. V was shortened by 4 bases and J by 2 bases, with 6 bases between the two germline ends. Germline CDR1 reads SGHVS; CDR2 reads FNYEAQ. CDR3 region: CASSSGAYNSPLHF. The CDR3 region has the DNA TGTGCCAGCAGCTCCGGTGCCTATAATTCACCCCTCCACTTT.

There are many counts of this clonotype. V gene TRBV19 combines with J gene TRBJ2-7, with 8 bases aligning to TRBD1. Germline V gene data show CDR1 as LNHDA and CDR2 as SQIVND (reference sequence). V lost 3 bases, J lost 3 bases, and 13 bases stayed unmatched. The CDR3 loop spans 17 amino acids. CDR3 sequence (DNA): TGTGCCAGTAGTATGGTATCCGCCCGGACAGGGTTCTACGAGCAGTACTTC. Its protein product is CASSMVSARTGFYEQYF.

Ten or more counts support this clonotype. The chain links TRBV6-5 to TRBJ2-3, with D possibly being TRBD2 (5 bases). The CDR3 totals 14 residues. The ends were cut back, 2 bases at V and 0 bases at J, with 6 bases in the middle. Germline V gene lookup returns CDR1 MNHEY and CDR2 SVGAGI. The CDR3 is CASSYRGSTDTQYF. The DNA of the CDR3 is TGTGCCAGCAGTTACCGAGGGAGCACAGATACGCAGTATTTT.

The V gene is TRBV7-9, the J gene TRBJ2-5; 7 bases are shared with TRBD2. V gave up 3 bases and J gave up 5 bases; unmatched junction bases: 3. The CDR3 length is 13 residues. Germline loops: CDR1 SEHNR, CDR2 FQNEAQ (reference sequence). The DNA of the CDR3 is TGTGCCAGCAGCTTGGGGGGGGTGGAGACCCAGTACTTC. It yields the protein CASSLGGVETQYF.